These T cell receptor beta chains were read from a single sample in a study of cytomegalovirus exposure and HLA in healthy donors. Using immunoSEQ multiplex PCR, the repertoire was profiled, and TCRdb retains in-frame clones only, with some absent. This sample carries about 150,000 clones, approximately 80% of them seen once, and the ten largest clones take 3% to 4.5%. Sequencing was carried out using PBMCs. These TCRs come from a male donor in good health and CMV-seronegative. CDR3s include the opening cysteine and the closing phenylalanine or tryptophan. The D gene is left open where the match is weak. Expanded clones are given a class, and other clones once, few, many or no size at all.

size	V	D	J	DNA	CDR3
NA	TRBV7-9	NA	TRBJ1-2	TGTGCCAGCAGCCCCCGACAGGAATCTAACTATGGCTACACCTTC	CASSPRQESNYGYTF
few	TRBV28	NA	TRBJ1-1	TGTGCCAGCAGCTACCCAGGAGGGAGATCGGAAGCTTTCTTT	CASSYPGGRSEAFF
once	TRBV7-8	NA	TRBJ1-5	TGTGCCAGCAGCTCCCGGCGGGCGGGCAATCAGCCCCAGCATTTT	CASSSRRAGNQPQHF
few	TRBV11-3	NA	TRBJ2-1	TGTGCCAGCAGCTTAGATACGGGTTACAATGAGCAGTTCTTC	CASSLDTGYNEQFF
NA	TRBV7-2	TRBD1	TRBJ1-1	TGTGCCAGCAGCTCTATCGGTATCGCAGGGGGAGCTTTCTTT	CASSSIGIAGGAFF
few	TRBV19	NA	TRBJ2-7	TGTGCCAGTAGCCTTCCGTCCGGGGTCGAGCAGTACTTC	CASSLPSGVEQYF
NA	TRBV9	TRBD2	TRBJ2-3	TGTGCCAGCAGCACTCAGACTAGCGGGAGTTGGGTCACAGATACGCAGTATTTT	CASSTQTSGSWVTDTQYF
NA	TRBV5-4	TRBD1	TRBJ2-2	TGTGCCAGCAGCCCGGACAGGGACCCGGACACCGGGGAGCTGTTTTTT	CASSPDRDPDTGELFF
NA	TRBV7-3	NA	TRBJ2-1	TGTGCCAGCAGCTTATCCCCCGTTCTAGGGGATGAGCAGTTCTTC	CASSLSPVLGDEQFF
few	TRBV7-9	NA	TRBJ1-2	TGTGCCAGCAGCTTAGGGGGACTCGACAGTCAATTGCGTGGCTACACCTTC	CASSLGGLDSQLRGYTF
NA	TRBV20-1	NA	TRBJ1-2	TGCGCCACTATAACGGGATATGGCTACACCTTC	CATITGYGYTF
few	TRBV6-5	NA	TRBJ1-2	TGTGCCAGCAGTTACTCGGGGGCAGTTTATGGCTACACCTTC	CASSYSGAVYGYTF
NA	TRBV19	TRBD2	TRBJ2-5	TGTGCCAGTAGCAGTTTTCTAGCGGGAGTACAAGAGACCCAGTACTTC	CASSSFLAGVQETQYF
once	TRBV4-1	NA	TRBJ1-1	TGCGCCAGCAGCCAAGTGCCAGACGGGATTGAAGCTTTCTTT	CASSQVPDGIEAFF
NA	TRBV11-2	NA	TRBJ2-5	TGTGCCAGCAGCTCCTACGGGTCTAGCTGGCAAGAGACCCAGTACTTC	CASSSYGSSWQETQYF
NA	TRBV29-1	TRBD2	TRBJ2-1	TGCAGCGGCACTAGCGGGCTTAACAATGAGCAGTTCTTC	CSGTSGLNNEQFF
NA	TRBV5-4	NA	TRBJ2-3	TGTGCCAGCAGCGATAGGACAGAGGGTGCAGATACGCAGTATTTT	CASSDRTEGADTQYF
NA	TRBV28	NA	TRBJ1-2	TGTGCCAGCAGTTTGAAGGGGAACTATGGCTACACCTTC	CASSLKGNYGYTF